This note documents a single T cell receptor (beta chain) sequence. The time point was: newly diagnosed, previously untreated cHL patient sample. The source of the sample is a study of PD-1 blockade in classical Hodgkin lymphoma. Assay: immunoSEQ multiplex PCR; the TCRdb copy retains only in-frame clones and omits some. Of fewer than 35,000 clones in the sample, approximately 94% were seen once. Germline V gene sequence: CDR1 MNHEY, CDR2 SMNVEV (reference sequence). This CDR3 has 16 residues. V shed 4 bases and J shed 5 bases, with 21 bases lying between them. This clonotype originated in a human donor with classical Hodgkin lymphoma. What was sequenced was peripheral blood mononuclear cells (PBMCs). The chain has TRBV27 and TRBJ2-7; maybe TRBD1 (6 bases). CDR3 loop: CASSYGVGGRVHEQYF. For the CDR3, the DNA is TGTGCCAGCAGTTACGGGGTAGGGGGACGTGTGCACGAGCAGTACTTC.